This T cell receptor (beta chain) was sequenced in a study of cytomegalovirus exposure and HLA in healthy donors. This CDR3 contains 16 residues. V lost 5 bases and J lost 1; bases outside the gene matches: 8. Germline V lookup: CDR1 SEHNR, CDR2 FQNEAQ (reference sequence). This clone was counted once. PCR involved 60 Vbeta and 13 Jbeta primers. Profiling relied on immunoSEQ multiplex PCR, and the TCRdb table lists in-frame clones only, not all of them. Of approximately 240,000 clones in the sample, around 89% were seen once. The chain combines TRBV7-9 with TRBJ1-1; 9 bases align to TRBD1. This receptor was obtained from a woman between 18 and 30 years old in good health and CMV-seronegative. Sequencing used PBMCs. CDR3 amino acids: CASSPQGALGNTEAFF. CDR3 coding DNA: TGTGCCAGCAGCCCACAGGGGGCGCTTGGGAACACTGAAGCTTTCTTT.